This TCR beta chain came from a study of CD8 T cells in Susac syndrome. The overall study: The Susac syndrome patients that were sequenced included 5 or 6 with active disease and roughly 8 in remission.

Comment on this clonotype: The target antigen is unknown.

Study conclusions and caveats: It was in TEMRA cells and active patients that Susac CD8+ clonal expansion peaked.

TCR beta was sequenced from blood CD8+ and CD4+ T cells. It was negative isolation that provided the CD8+ and CD4+ T cells, whereas TEMRA cells were enriched by FACS. Random hexamers were used to reverse transcribe about 0.5 to 1 ug of RNA. TCRdb re-called the immunoSEQ multiplex PCR reads through MiXCR, storing one row per CDR3 protein. The sample holds about 130,000 distinct CDR3 sequences, 95% seen once. CDR3 length: 11 amino acids. Trimming removed 10 bases at V and 9 bases at J, with 13 bases between. Germline V gene data show CDR1 as MDHEN and CDR2 as SYDVKM. The sample was CD8+ T cells from PBMCs. This chain joins TRBV28 and TRBJ2-1, with no clear D. The sequence derives from a human donor with Susac syndrome. CDR3: CANGELGEQFF. CDR3 coding DNA: TGTGCCAACGGAGAATTGGGTGAGCAGTTCTTC.